This T cell receptor beta chain was profiled in a study of identical twins. This clonotype has a handful of counts. The antigen remains undetermined. This CDR3 spans 16 amino acids. CDR1 is MNHNS and CDR2 is SASEGT in the germline V gene. V shed 6 bases and J 5 bases; nucleotides not matched to a gene: 11. Study-wide results and caveats: Where out-of-frame alpha sequences were twin-shared, they showed excess low generation probability. Beta clonotypes that were abundant in cord blood contained fewer insertions, a pattern absent from memory repertoires.

TCRdb reprocessed the 5' RACE reads with MiXCR, giving one entry per CDR3 protein. Of hundreds of thousands of distinct CDR3 sequences in the sample, roughly 12% were seen once. Another study also made use of these data, one on yellow fever vaccine responses in identical twins. That source reports: Twins reportedly had a vaccine T cell response that seemed partly convergent, partly personalized.

This chain links TRBV6-1 with TRBJ2-3; 10 nucleotides line up with TRBD2. Source material: PBMCs. This TCR was recovered from a young woman in good health. This CDR3 is CASSLSGGASGDTQYF. The CDR3 coding sequence is TGTGCCAGCAGCCTAAGCGGGGGGGCAAGCGGAGATACGCAGTATTTT.